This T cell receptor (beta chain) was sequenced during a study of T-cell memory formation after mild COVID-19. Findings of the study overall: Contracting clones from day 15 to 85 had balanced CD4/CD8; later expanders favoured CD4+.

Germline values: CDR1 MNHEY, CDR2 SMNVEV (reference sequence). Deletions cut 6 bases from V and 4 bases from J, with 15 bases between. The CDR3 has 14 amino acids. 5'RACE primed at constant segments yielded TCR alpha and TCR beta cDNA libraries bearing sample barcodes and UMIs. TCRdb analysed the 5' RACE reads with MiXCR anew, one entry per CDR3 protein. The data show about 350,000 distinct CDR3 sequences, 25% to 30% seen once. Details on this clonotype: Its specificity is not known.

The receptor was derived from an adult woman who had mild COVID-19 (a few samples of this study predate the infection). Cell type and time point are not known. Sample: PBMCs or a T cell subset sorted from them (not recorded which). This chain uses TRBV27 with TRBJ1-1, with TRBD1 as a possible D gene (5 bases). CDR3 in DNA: TGTGCCAGCAGCCCGGTAGGGGTGAGCACTGAAGCTTTCTTT. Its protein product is CASSPVGVSTEAFF.